This entry describes one T cell receptor beta chain. Its antigen remains unknown. PCR employed 60 Vbeta and 13 Jbeta primers. Profiling relied on immunoSEQ multiplex PCR, and the TCRdb table lists in-frame clones only, not all of them. The data show 180,000 or so clones, roughly 80% seen once. The data are from a study of cytomegalovirus exposure and HLA in healthy donors. Study-wide findings and caveats: Excluded were some V segments that proved indistinguishable, including TRBV6-2 and TRBV6-3.

Germline values: CDR1 MGHRA, CDR2 YSYEKL. CDR3 size: 15 residues. The junction had 9 bases not matched to a gene; V was cut back by 1 base and J by 12 bases. What was sequenced was PBMCs. This rearrangement joins TRBV4-1 to TRBJ2-1; the match to TRBD2 covers 10 bases. The sequence was obtained from a girl aged 5-17 years in good health and CMV-seropositive. CDR3 sequence reads: CASSQALAGVNGQFF. The DNA for the CDR3 is TGCGCCAGCAGCCAAGCCCTAGCGGGAGTTAACGGGCAGTTCTTC.